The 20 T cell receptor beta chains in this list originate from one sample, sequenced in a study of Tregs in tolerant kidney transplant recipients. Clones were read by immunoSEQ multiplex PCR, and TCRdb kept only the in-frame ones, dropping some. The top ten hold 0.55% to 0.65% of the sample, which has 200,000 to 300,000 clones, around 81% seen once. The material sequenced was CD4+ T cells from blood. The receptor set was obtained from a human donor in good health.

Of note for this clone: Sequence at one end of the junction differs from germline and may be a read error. The DNA for the CDR3 is TGTGTCAGCAGTGAGGGAAGCCAGGGATCTTATGGCTACACCTTC. Translating it yields CVSSEGSQGSYGYTF. The J gene is TRBJ1-2, the V gene TRBV2; possibly TRBD1 for D (5 bases). This CDR3 contains 15 residues. CDR1 and CDR2 (germline): SNHLY, FYNNEI.

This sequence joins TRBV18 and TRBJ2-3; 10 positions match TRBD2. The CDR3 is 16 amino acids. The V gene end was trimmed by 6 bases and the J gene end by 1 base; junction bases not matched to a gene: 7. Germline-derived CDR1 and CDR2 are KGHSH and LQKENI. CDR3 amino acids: CASSLTGTSGTDTQYF. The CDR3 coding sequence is TGTGCCAGCTCCCTCACCGGGACTAGCGGCACAGATACGCAGTATTTT.

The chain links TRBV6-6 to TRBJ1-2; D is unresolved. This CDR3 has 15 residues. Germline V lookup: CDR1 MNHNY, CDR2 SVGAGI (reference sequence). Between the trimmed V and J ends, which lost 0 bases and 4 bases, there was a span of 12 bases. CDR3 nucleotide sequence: TGTGCCAGCAGTTACTCGTCAGGCGAATTCTATGGCTACACCTTC. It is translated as CASSYSSGEFYGYTF.

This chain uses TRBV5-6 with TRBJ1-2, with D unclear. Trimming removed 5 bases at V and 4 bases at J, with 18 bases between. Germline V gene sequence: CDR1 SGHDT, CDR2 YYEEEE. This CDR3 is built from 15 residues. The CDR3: CASSIGGSRIYGYTF. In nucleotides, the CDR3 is TGTGCCAGCAGTATCGGAGGGAGCCGAATCTATGGCTACACCTTC.

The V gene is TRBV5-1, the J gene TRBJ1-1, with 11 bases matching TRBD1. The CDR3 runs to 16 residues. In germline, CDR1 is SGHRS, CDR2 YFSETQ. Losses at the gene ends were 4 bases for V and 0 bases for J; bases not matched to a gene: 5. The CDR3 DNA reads TGCGCCAGCAGCACCCGGACAGGGGGCATGAACACTGAAGCTTTCTTT. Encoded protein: CASSTRTGGMNTEAFF.

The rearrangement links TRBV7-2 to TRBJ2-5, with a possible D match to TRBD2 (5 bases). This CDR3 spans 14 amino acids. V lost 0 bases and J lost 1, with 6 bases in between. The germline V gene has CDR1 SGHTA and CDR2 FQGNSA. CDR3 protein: CASSLAAVQETQYF. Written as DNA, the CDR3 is TGTGCCAGCAGCTTAGCAGCGGTCCAAGAGACCCAGTACTTC.

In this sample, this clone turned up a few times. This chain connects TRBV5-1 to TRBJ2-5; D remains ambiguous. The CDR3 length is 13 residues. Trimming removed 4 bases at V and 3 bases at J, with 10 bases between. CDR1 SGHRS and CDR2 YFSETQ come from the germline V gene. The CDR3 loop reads CASSLQSEETQYF. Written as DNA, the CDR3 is TGCGCCAGCAGCCTGCAGTCGGAAGAGACCCAGTACTTC.

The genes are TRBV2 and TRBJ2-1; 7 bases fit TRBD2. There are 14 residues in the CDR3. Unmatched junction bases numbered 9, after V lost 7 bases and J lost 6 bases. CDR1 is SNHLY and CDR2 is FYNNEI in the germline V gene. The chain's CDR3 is CASKEGGSGNEQFF. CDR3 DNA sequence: TGTGCCAGCAAAGAGGGCGGGAGTGGCAATGAGCAGTTCTTC. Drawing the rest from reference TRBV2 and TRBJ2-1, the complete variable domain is EPEVTQTPSHQVTQMGQEVILRCVPISNHLYFYWYRQILGQKVEFLVSFYNNEISEKSEIFDDQFSVERPDGSNFTLKIRSTKLEDSAMYFCASKEGGSGNEQFFGPGTRLTVL.

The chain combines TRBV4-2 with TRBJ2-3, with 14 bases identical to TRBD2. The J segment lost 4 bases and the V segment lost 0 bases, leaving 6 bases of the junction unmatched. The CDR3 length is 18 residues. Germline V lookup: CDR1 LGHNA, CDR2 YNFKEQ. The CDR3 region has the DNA TGTGCCAGCAGCCAAGAGACTAGCGGGGGGGCCTCGGCAGATACGCAGTATTTT. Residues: CASSQETSGGASADTQYF.

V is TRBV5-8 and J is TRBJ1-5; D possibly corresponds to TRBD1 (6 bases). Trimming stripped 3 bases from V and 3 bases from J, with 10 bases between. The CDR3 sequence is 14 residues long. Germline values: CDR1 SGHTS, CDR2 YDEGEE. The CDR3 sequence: CASSSDRVNQPQHF. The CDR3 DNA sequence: TGTGCCAGCAGCTCGGACAGAGTCAATCAGCCCCAGCATTTT.

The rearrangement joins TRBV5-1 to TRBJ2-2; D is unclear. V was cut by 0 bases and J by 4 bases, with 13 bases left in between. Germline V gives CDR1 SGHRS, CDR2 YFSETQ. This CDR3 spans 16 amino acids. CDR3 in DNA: TGCGCCAGCAGCTTGGTTCTCGGCGGATCCACCGGGGAGCTGTTTTTT. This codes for CASSLVLGGSTGELFF.

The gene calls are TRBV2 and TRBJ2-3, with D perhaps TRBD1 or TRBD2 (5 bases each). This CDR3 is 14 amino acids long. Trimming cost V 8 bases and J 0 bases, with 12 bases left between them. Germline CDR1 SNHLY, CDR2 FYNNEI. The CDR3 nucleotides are TGTGCCAGCGGGGGACGGGTGAGCACAGATACGCAGTATTTT. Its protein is CASGGRVSTDTQYF.

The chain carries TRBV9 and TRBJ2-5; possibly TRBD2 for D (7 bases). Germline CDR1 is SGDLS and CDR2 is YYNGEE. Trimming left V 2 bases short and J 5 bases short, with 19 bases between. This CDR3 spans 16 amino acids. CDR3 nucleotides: TGTGCCAGCAGCGTTGGTGGCGGGGGCCAGTGGGAGACCCAGTACTTC. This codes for CASSVGGGGQWETQYF.

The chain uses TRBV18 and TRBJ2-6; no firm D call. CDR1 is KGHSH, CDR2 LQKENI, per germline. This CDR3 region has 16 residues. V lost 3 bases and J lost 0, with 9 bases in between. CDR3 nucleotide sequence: TGTGCCAGCTCACCGGTAACTTACTCTGGGGCCAACGTCCTGACTTTC. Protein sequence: CASSPVTYSGANVLTF.

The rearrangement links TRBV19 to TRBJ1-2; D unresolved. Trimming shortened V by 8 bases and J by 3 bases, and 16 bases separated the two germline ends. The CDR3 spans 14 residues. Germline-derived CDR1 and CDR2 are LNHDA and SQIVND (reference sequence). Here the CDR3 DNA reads TGTGCCAGTGTCCCACGCGGCCGTGACTATGGCTACACCTTC. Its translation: CASVPRGRDYGYTF.

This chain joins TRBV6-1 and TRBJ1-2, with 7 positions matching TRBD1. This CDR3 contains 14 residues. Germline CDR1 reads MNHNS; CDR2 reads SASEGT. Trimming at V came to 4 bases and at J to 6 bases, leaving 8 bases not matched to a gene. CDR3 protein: CASSGLQGRNGYTF. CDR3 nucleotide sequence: TGTGCCAGCAGTGGTCTACAGGGGAGGAATGGCTACACCTTC.

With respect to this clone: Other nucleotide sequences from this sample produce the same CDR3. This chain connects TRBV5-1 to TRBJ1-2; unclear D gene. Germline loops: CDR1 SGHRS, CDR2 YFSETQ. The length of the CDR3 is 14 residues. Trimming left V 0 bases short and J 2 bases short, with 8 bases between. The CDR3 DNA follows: TGCGCCAGCAGCTTGGGCAGTTCGAACTATGGCTACACCTTC. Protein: CASSLGSSNYGYTF.

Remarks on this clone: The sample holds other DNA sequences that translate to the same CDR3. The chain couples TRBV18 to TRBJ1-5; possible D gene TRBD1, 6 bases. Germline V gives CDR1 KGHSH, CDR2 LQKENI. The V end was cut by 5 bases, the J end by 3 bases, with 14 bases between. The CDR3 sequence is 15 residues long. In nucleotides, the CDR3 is TGTGCCAGCTCAGCGGGGGGGCACGACAATCAGCCCCAGCATTTT. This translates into CASSAGGHDNQPQHF. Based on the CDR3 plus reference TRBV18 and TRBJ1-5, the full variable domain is NAGVMQNPRHLVRRRGQEARLRCSPMKGHSHVYWYRQLPEEGLKFMVYLQKENIIDESGMPKERFSAEFPKEGPSILRIQQVVRGDSAAYFCASSAGGHDNQPQHFGDGTRLSIL.

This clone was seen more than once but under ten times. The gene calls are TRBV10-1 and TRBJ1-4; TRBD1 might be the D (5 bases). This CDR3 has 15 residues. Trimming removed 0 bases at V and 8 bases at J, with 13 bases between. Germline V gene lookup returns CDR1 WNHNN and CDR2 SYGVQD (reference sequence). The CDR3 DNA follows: TGCGCCAGCAGTGAGTCGGGGAGGCCAGGGGAAAAACTGTTTTTT. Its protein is CASSESGRPGEKLFF.

CDR3: CASLSDGNTEAFF. CDR3 DNA sequence: TGTGCCAGCCTTTCGGACGGGAACACTGAAGCTTTCTTT. The V call is TRBV6-1, the J call TRBJ1-1, with D unclear. Trimming cost V 8 bases and J 1 base, with 11 bases left between them. The germline V gene has CDR1 MNHNS and CDR2 SASEGT. The CDR3 consists of 13 residues.